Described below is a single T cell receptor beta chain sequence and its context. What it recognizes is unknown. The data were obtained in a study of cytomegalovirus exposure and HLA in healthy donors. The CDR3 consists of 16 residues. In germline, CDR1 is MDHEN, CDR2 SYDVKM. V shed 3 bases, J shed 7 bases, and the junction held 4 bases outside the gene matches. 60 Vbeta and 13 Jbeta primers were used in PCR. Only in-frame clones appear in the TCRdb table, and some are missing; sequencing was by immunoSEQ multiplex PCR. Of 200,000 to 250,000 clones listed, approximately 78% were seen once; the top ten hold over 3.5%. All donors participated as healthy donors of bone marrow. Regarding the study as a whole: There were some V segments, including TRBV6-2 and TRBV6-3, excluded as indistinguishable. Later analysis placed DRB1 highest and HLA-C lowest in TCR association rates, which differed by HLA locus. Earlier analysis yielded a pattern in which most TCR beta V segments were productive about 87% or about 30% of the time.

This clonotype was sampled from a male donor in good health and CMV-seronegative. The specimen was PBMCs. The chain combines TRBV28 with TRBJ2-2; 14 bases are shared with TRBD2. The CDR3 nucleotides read TGTGCCAGCAGTTTGGGACTAGCGGGAGCAATCGGGGAGCTGTTTTTT. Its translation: CASSLGLAGAIGELFF.